Listed below are T cell receptor beta chains from one sample, sequenced in a study of T cell repertoires in cytomegalovirus infection. TCRdb re-analysed the reads in MiXCR, keeping a single row per CDR3 protein. The data show some 600,000 distinct CDR3 sequences, with approximately 24% seen just once and approximately 8% held by the top ten. Material: CD8+ T cells from PBMCs. These receptors all stem from a human donor in good health (CMV status not recorded). Some clones in this sample may be carry-over from other donors' samples. Each CDR3 is given with its conserved first and last residue. Fields, in order: CDR3 length, D gene, J gene, V gene, clone size, CDR3 DNA, CDR3 protein. D genes are given only for firm matches. For some rows the clone size is stated as once, few or many, or as a class when expanded; others skip it.

cdr3_length: 16; d_call: NA; j_call: TRBJ1-5; v_call: TRBV28; clone_size: NA; cdr3_nt: TGTGCCAGCAGTTTATCCCCGCTCGATCACTATCAGCCCCAGCATTTT; cdr3_aa: CASSLSPLDHYQPQHF
cdr3_length: 15; d_call: NA; j_call: TRBJ1-2; v_call: TRBV14; clone_size: NA; cdr3_nt: TGTGCCAGCAGCCAAGATAGTAGGGGCCCAAGGGGCTACACCTTC; cdr3_aa: CASSQDSRGPRGYTF
cdr3_length: 15; d_call: NA; j_call: TRBJ1-1; v_call: TRBV7-2; clone_size: NA; cdr3_nt: TGTGCCAGCAGCTTGGGAGGACACTTAAACGATGAAGCTTTCTTT; cdr3_aa: CASSLGGHLNDEAFF
cdr3_length: 15; d_call: TRBD2; j_call: TRBJ2-5; v_call: TRBV7-8; clone_size: many; cdr3_nt: TGTGCCAGCAGCTTAGAAGTGGGGTGGGGGGGAACCGAGTACTTC; cdr3_aa: CASSLEVGWGGTEYF
cdr3_length: 18; d_call: TRBD2; j_call: TRBJ2-3; v_call: TRBV11-2; clone_size: few; cdr3_nt: TGTGCCAGCAGCCTTTGGCCGGCTAGCGGGGGGGTTGCAGATACGCAGTATTTT; cdr3_aa: CASSLWPASGGVADTQYF
cdr3_length: 17; d_call: NA; j_call: TRBJ1-5; v_call: TRBV5-8; clone_size: NA; cdr3_nt: TGTGCCAGCAGCTTGGGGCCCCCGGGACTCCTTAATCAGCCCCAGCATTTT; cdr3_aa: CASSLGPPGLLNQPQHF
cdr3_length: 13; d_call: NA; j_call: TRBJ2-5; v_call: TRBV28; clone_size: many; cdr3_nt: TGTGCCACCGCAAGTCAGGGCGGAAAGACCCAGTACTTC; cdr3_aa: CATASQGGKTQYF
cdr3_length: 14; d_call: NA; j_call: TRBJ1-4; v_call: TRBV25-1; clone_size: NA; cdr3_nt: TGTGCCAGCAGTGAAAAGGGTTGGTTTGAAAAACTGTTGTTT; cdr3_aa: CASSEKGWFEKLLF
cdr3_length: 16; d_call: NA; j_call: TRBJ2-7; v_call: TRBV2; clone_size: NA; cdr3_nt: TGTGCCAGCAGTGATTTGTGGGAGAGGGGTACGAGCGAGCAGTACTTC; cdr3_aa: CASSDLWERGTSEQYF
cdr3_length: 14; d_call: TRBD2; j_call: TRBJ2-2; v_call: TRBV7-8; clone_size: many; cdr3_nt: TGTGCCAGCAGCTTTAGCGGGACCACCGGGGAGCTGTTTTTT; cdr3_aa: CASSFSGTTGELFF
cdr3_length: 18; d_call: TRBD1; j_call: TRBJ1-2; v_call: TRBV28; clone_size: NA; cdr3_nt: TGTGCCAGCAGTTCCGTTTGGGAGGCTGGGAATACAGGGGCGCGCTACACCTTC; cdr3_aa: CASSSVWEAGNTGARYTF
cdr3_length: 15; d_call: TRBD1; j_call: TRBJ2-5; v_call: TRBV12-3/TRBV12-4; clone_size: few; cdr3_nt: TGTGCCAGCAAGGGACAGGGAACCGCTGGAGAGACCCAGTACTTC; cdr3_aa: CASKGQGTAGETQYF
cdr3_length: 13; d_call: NA; j_call: TRBJ2-2; v_call: TRBV6-1; clone_size: many; cdr3_nt: TGTGCCAGCAATTCAGGGATAACCGGGGAGCTGTTTTTT; cdr3_aa: CASNSGITGELFF
cdr3_length: 16; d_call: TRBD1; j_call: TRBJ2-2; v_call: TRBV28; clone_size: many; cdr3_nt: TGTGCCAGCAGTTTGAGGACAGGGGAGAACACCGGGGAGCTGTTTTTT; cdr3_aa: CASSLRTGENTGELFF
cdr3_length: 15; d_call: TRBD2; j_call: TRBJ2-2; v_call: TRBV27; clone_size: NA; cdr3_nt: TGTGCCAGCAGTTTGACTAGCGGGATAACCGGGGAGCTGTTTTTT; cdr3_aa: CASSLTSGITGELFF